The next 9 T cell receptor beta chains were all read from a single sample in a study of blood T cell repertoires in COVID-19. Generated by immunoSEQ multiplex PCR, the TCRdb table keeps only in-frame clones and is missing some. Of 150,000 or so clones listed, approximately 87% were seen once; the top ten hold 4.4%. The sample consisted of PBMCs or T cells enriched from blood (not recorded which). The origin of the receptors is a woman aged 45-65 years who had recovered from COVID-19.

The genes are TRBV10-3 and TRBJ1-1; 8 nucleotides align to TRBD1. V dropped 3 bases and J dropped 6; count of bases not matched to a gene: 9. This CDR3 has 15 amino acids. Germline lookup yields CDR1 ENHRY and CDR2 SYGVKD. The CDR3 spells CAISEEGSQGAEAFF. In nucleotides, the CDR3 is TGTGCCATCAGTGAAGAGGGGTCACAGGGGGCTGAAGCTTTCTTT.

This clone was recorded at least ten times. The rearrangement joins TRBV6-4 to TRBJ2-3; the D gene is possibly TRBD2 (5 bases). V lost 3 bases to trimming and J lost 5 bases, with 12 bases between them. The CDR3 sequence is 14 residues long. Germline V gene sequence: CDR1 MRHNA, CDR2 SNTAGT. Here the CDR3 reads CASSDRPEGDTQYF. The CDR3 DNA is TGTGCCAGCAGTGATCGTCCAGAGGGAGATACGCAGTATTTT.

The chain joins TRBV5-6 to TRBJ2-5; TRBD1 aligns across 10 bases. The V gene's germline CDR1 is SGHDT and CDR2 YYEEEE. The V segment lost 5 bases and the J segment 2 bases; nucleotides outside the gene matches: 6. This CDR3 region has 15 residues. The CDR3 loop reads CASSLPGQGQETQYF. The DNA of the CDR3 is TGTGCCAGCAGTTTACCGGGACAGGGGCAAGAGACCCAGTACTTC.

The genes are TRBV11-3 and TRBJ1-1, with D perhaps matching TRBD1 (6 bases). This CDR3 spans 11 amino acids. In germline, CDR1 is SGHNT, CDR2 YENEEA. V lost 8 bases and J 5 bases, leaving 9 bases between the germline ends. This chain's CDR3 is CASGGGTEAFF. Written as DNA, the CDR3 is TGTGCCAGCGGGGGCGGGACTGAAGCTTTCTTT.

This sequence joins TRBV27 and TRBJ2-3; unclear D gene. CDR1 and CDR2 from the germline V gene are MNHEY and SMNVEV (reference sequence). Trimming cost V 4 bases and J 3 bases, with 11 bases left between them. The CDR3 runs 14 residues. CDR3 bases: TGTGCCAGCAGTTCGGCGCTAGGTACAGATACGCAGTATTTT. Protein product: CASSSALGTDTQYF.

J is TRBJ2-4 and V is TRBV30; a possible D gene is TRBD2 (6 bases). The CDR3 spans 17 residues. The germline gives CDR1 GTSNPN, CDR2 SVGIG (reference sequence). V gave up 1 base and J gave up 0 bases, with 16 bases separating them. CDR3 in DNA: TGTGCCTGGAGTGCCCATAGCGGATACTTAGCCAAAAACATTCAGTACTTC. Its protein product is CAWSAHSGYLAKNIQYF.

This rearrangement joins TRBV30 to TRBJ2-7, with 7 bases matching TRBD2. Germline CDR1 GTSNPN, CDR2 SVGIG (reference sequence). This CDR3 contains 13 residues. Trimming took 0 bases from V and 5 from J; bases not matched to a gene: 4. CDR3 sequence: CAWSVRGVHEQYV. The CDR3 region has the DNA TGTGCCTGGAGTGTACGGGGGGTGCACGAGCAGTACGTC.

The V call is TRBV5-1, the J call TRBJ2-3; TRBD1 agrees at 8 bases. This CDR3 has 14 residues. The V segment lost 6 bases and the J segment 2 bases; nucleotides outside the gene matches: 5. CDR1 and CDR2 (germline): SGHRS, YFSETQ. The CDR3 nucleotides read TGCGCCAGCAACACGGGACAGGCCACAGATACGCAGTATTTT. Encoded protein: CASNTGQATDTQYF.

The V gene is TRBV7-9, the J gene TRBJ1-5; 9 bases map to TRBD1. Germline loops: CDR1 SEHNR, CDR2 FQNEAQ (reference sequence). This CDR3 region has 16 residues. V lost 1 base, J lost 2 bases, and 3 bases stayed unmatched. The CDR3 here is CASSLGTGERNQPQHF. As DNA, the CDR3 is TGTGCCAGCAGCTTAGGGACAGGGGAGCGCAATCAGCCCCAGCATTTT.